These 12 T cell receptor beta chains share one sample of origin, sequenced in a study of blood T cell repertoires in COVID-19. Repertoires were generated with immunoSEQ multiplex PCR, while TCRdb's copy carries only in-frame clones and drops some. The sample contains approximately 210,000 clones, 85% to 90% of which appear only once. The source material was peripheral blood. The receptors derive from a man in his fifties with COVID-19, enrolled during active disease.

The rearrangement links TRBV6-5 to TRBJ2-5, with TRBD2 identical over 8 bases. The J segment lost 1 base and the V segment lost 2 bases, leaving 6 bases of the junction unmatched. The CDR3 has 16 residues. The germline V gene encodes CDR1 MNHEY and CDR2 SVGAGI. The CDR3 region is CASSYAEGLGQETQYF. The CDR3 region has the DNA TGTGCCAGCAGTTACGCCGAGGGACTAGGCCAAGAGACCCAGTACTTC.

This chain links TRBV7-3 with TRBJ2-1, with D possibly TRBD1 on 6 matching bases. This CDR3 has 15 residues. Germline-derived CDR1 and CDR2 are SGHTA and FQGTGA. V was pared by 5 bases and J by 6 bases, with 17 bases between. This CDR3 reads CASSPGQHGGNEQFF. The CDR3 DNA reads TGTGCCAGCAGCCCGGGACAACATGGAGGCAATGAGCAGTTCTTC.

The chain joins TRBV6-1 to TRBJ1-2; D possibly corresponds to TRBD1 (5 bases). The CDR3 has 15 residues. With 3 bases removed from V and 2 bases from J, the gap between germline ends came to 13 bases. Germline CDR1 is MNHNS and CDR2 is SASEGT. CDR3: CASSDGGTENYGYTF. The CDR3 nucleotides are TGTGCCAGCAGTGATGGAGGGACGGAAAACTATGGCTACACCTTC.

This clone was detected only a few times. The V call is TRBV7-2, the J call TRBJ1-2, with a tentative D call TRBD1 (5 bases). Trimming pared 1 base from V and 5 bases from J, leaving 14 bases between. Germline V gene sequence: CDR1 SGHTA, CDR2 FQGNSA. The CDR3 consists of 15 residues. Here the CDR3 reads CASSLEASGRYGYTF. The CDR3 nucleotides are TGTGCCAGCAGCTTAGAGGCGTCAGGGAGGTATGGCTACACCTTC.

The rearrangement joins TRBV5-1 to TRBJ2-3, with 8 bases that match TRBD1. J was trimmed by 0 bases and V by 4 bases; bases with no gene match: 7. Germline V gives CDR1 SGHRS, CDR2 YFSETQ. CDR3 length equals 16 residues. The CDR3 sequence: CASSVQGGSSTDTQYF. DNA of the CDR3: TGCGCCAGCAGCGTACAGGGGGGCTCTAGCACAGATACGCAGTATTTT.

The rearrangement links TRBV15 to TRBJ2-1; no definite D call. CDR3 length equals 13 residues. The ends were cut back, 6 bases at V and 6 bases at J, with 12 bases in the middle. Germline V CDR1 and CDR2: LNHNV, YYDKDF (reference sequence). The CDR3 region is CATRVFSSNEQFF. The CDR3 coding sequence is TGTGCCACCAGAGTATTTAGTTCCAATGAGCAGTTCTTC.

The V call is TRBV21-1, the J call TRBJ2-7; TRBD2 is taken as the D call from the table, unchecked against the DNA. TRBV21-1 corresponds to a pseudogene. The CDR3 length is 16 residues. CDR3 loop: CASSKDGSGGNYEQYF. In DNA form, the CDR3 reads TGTGCCAGCAGCAAAGACGGTAGCGGGGGAAACTACGAGCAGTACTTC.

This CDR3 reads CASSLSGGGDRPGAGNTIYF. The CDR3 DNA reads TGTGCCAGCAGTTTAAGCGGCGGGGGGGACAGGCCAGGGGCTGGAAACACCATATATTTT. The V call is TRBV27, the J call TRBJ1-3; TRBD1 matches 8 bases. The CDR3 contains 20 residues. Trimming cost V 2 bases and J 2 bases; bases outside gene matches: 17. CDR1 and CDR2 (germline): MNHEY, SMNVEV (reference sequence).

This clone occurred once. This chain connects TRBV18 to TRBJ1-5; D is ambiguous. V lost 2 bases to trimming and J lost 3 bases, with 11 bases between them. The CDR3 loop spans 15 amino acids. In germline, CDR1 is KGHSH, CDR2 LQKENI. CDR3 nucleotide sequence: TGTGCCAGCTCACCAAAAGCAGGCCCCAATCAGCCCCAGCATTTT. This encodes CASSPKAGPNQPQHF.

In this sample, this clone turned up once. CDR3 sequence (DNA): TGTGCCAGCAGCTTGGGCAGGGGGTCCGATACGCAGTATTTT. Its translation is CASSLGRGSDTQYF. The V gene is TRBV7-9, the J gene TRBJ2-3, with 7 bases aligning to TRBD1. The junction had 6 bases not matched to a gene; V was cut back by 3 bases and J by 6 bases. Germline CDR1 reads SEHNR; CDR2 reads FQNEAQ (reference sequence). This CDR3 contains 14 residues.

The chain recombines TRBV28 with TRBJ2-7, with 9 nucleotides matching TRBD1. The CDR3 consists of 13 residues. Looked up from germline, CDR1 is MDHEN and CDR2 is SYDVKM. The junction had 1 base not matched to a gene; V was cut back by 3 bases and J by 4 bases. The CDR3 spells CASSLTGGYEQYF. The CDR3 nucleotides read TGTGCCAGCAGTTTGACAGGGGGGTACGAGCAGTACTTC.

V and J are TRBV27 and TRBJ2-7, with D maybe TRBD2 (5 bases). The CDR3 length is 13 residues. V lost 5 bases and J 0 bases, leaving 8 bases between the germline ends. Germline V gives CDR1 MNHEY, CDR2 SMNVEV (reference sequence). CDR3 region: CASSGLASYEQYF. In DNA, the CDR3 is TGTGCCAGCAGTGGACTTGCCTCCTACGAGCAGTACTTC.